This T cell receptor beta chain appears in the sequencing data of a study of regulatory T cells in long-lasting Graves disease (dated by TCRdb to 2020 to 2022). About the investigation overall: Newly diagnosed Graves' disease patients had taken antithyroid drugs for less than 3 months. A total of roughly 35 samples were covered by TCR sequencing, comprising some 13 persistent and roughly 20 newly diagnosed Graves' disease patients. Peripheral blood TCR sequencing and RNA sequencing compared persistent Graves' disease patients with newly diagnosed Graves' disease patients. The study was conducted in China and was registered as a clinical trial.

To note about this clonotype: This clone's antigen is unknown. Within one base of it there is no much larger clone, and no base qualities were kept.

Here is what the overall study found, with its caveats: Sequencing and analysis were limited to the TCR beta chain. Compared with newly diagnosed patients, patients with persistent Graves' disease had lower TCR Shannon entropy and fewer highly expanded clones, which suggests clonal expansion. Peripheral blood alone was examined, since thyroid tissue, which constituted the primary lesion, could not be accessed. Patients with persistent disease shared more public clonotypes (about 2,500) than newly diagnosed patients did (approximately 1,000). The authors noted that the small sample size was a limitation that may lower accuracy. Preferential use of TRBV28, TRBJ1-2 and TRBJ2-5 was observed in persistent disease, whereas TRBV20-1 and TRBJ2-1 were favored in newly diagnosed disease.

According to the study, the label for this sample's time point signals: newly diagnosed GD, antithyroid drugs for less than 3 months. For both TCR sequencing and RNA sequencing, RNA was extracted from PBMCs using TRIzol. Graves' disease was diagnosed according to American Thyroid Association guidelines. Recruitment of patients was carried out at an endocrinology department in Xi'an, China. Each patient gave about 8.1 milliliters of peripheral blood, collected in an EDTA anticoagulant tube. Ficoll Paque Plus density gradient separation was used to isolate PBMCs, and no further T cell sorting was performed. An Agilent 2100 Bioanalyzer and agarose gel were used to check RNA quality, while a NanoDrop 2000 measured RNA concentration. V ends up 0 bases short and J 5 bases short, with an unmatched junction base count of 10. In the germline V gene (reference sequence), CDR1 corresponds to PRHDT and CDR2 to FYEKMQ. Reading from cysteine to phenylalanine, the CDR3 counts 16 amino acids. The CDR3 DNA has 48 bases and is translated from base 1.

Receptor amplification or capture employed multiplex PCR. The data were produced on an Illumina HiSeq 4000. CDR3 regions were amplified by Arm-PCR with iRepertoire HTBI primers to construct TCR beta libraries. Before sequencing, the PCR products went through gel purification. The original pipeline was this. Gene usage analysis of CDR3 amino acid clonotypes relied on the approximately 60 TRBV and about 13 TRBJ segments identified across samples. COPE and FqMerger were used to merge filtered high-quality paired reads into contigs. BLAST was used to align contigs to the IMGT TRBV, TRBD and TRBJ reference genes, and CDR3 was defined following IMGT. Clonotypes above 0.1% frequency were classified as highly expanded clones. Repertoire diversity was measured by Shannon entropy, and V-J evenness by the Gini coefficient. A clonotype found in more than one individual was treated as public. The raw public reads went through TCRdb reprocessing: fastp at Q25, MiXCR clone calling, in-frame beta chains kept. Here each entry gathers all rows of one CDR3 protein and keeps the most common genes and DNA. In this record, the V and J calls reflect TCRdb's handling and not the investigators' own analysis. This sample comprises roughly 500,000 distinct CDR3 sequences, 12% to 15% of them detected only once. The ten largest clones represent over 15% of the sample.

This sample also belongs to another study, concerning T cells in Graves' hyperthyroidism and ophthalmopathy. That second report states: Stable Graves' hyperthyroidism was defined as no progression to ophthalmopathy during 18 months of follow-up. The hyperthyroidism patients were between 18 and 65 years old and newly diagnosed, with a disease duration of less than 2 months. Any patient with an uncontrolled infection, another autoimmune disease, pregnancy or lactation was excluded. Diagnoses relied on clinical symptoms, serum thyroxine and TRAb, thyroid ultrasound and orbital computed tomography. The TCR CDR3 was subjected to a first round of RT-PCR using the HTBI primer set and the Qiagen OneStep RT-PCR kit. Most expanded thyroid clonotypes (frequency above 0.001) were also detected in blood, a finding suggesting that blood repertoires may reflect thyroid immune responses. A model built on a 13 V-J signature distinguished ophthalmopathy from stable hyperthyroidism, reaching roughly 88% sensitivity and under 84% specificity in cross-validation and 80%/75% in testing. In validation, the model predicted progression to ophthalmopathy a median of about 6 months before onset, with about 71% sensitivity and more than 72% specificity. To identify distinguishing TCR V-J signatures, a discovery cohort of about a hundred patients was used, comprising 43 with Graves' ophthalmopathy and approximately 58 with stable Graves' hyperthyroidism. Prospective prediction of ophthalmopathy was tested in an independent validation cohort consisting of 18 to 20 hyperthyroidism patients and some 15 patients who later progressed to ophthalmopathy. The 75 to 100 discovery patients were randomly split 7:3 into training and test sets. In addition, the study compared T-cell repertoires in thyroid tissue and in blood from roughly 6 Graves' hyperthyroidism patients. Once sampling was done, hyperthyroidism patients were given methimazole at a starting dose of 30 mg daily, whereas ophthalmopathy patients were given high-dose intravenous methylprednisolone. A second multiplex PCR round built the libraries, followed by size selection and purification. The libraries were sequenced on an Illumina HiSeq2000 using paired-end 100 bp reads. SOAPnuke was used to process the raw data, with reads discarded if the reads contained adapters or uncalled bases, had a mean Phred below 15, or lacked an exact constant-primer or identifier match. High-quality paired reads were merged using COPE v1.2.5, and each unique nucleotide sequence was defined as a clonotype. Clonotypes were aligned to IMGT TRBV, TRBD and TRBJ reference segments using MiTCR v1.1. The analysis was restricted to V-J combinations with a frequency above 0.0001, which together covered 99% to 99.2% of the repertoires. The TCS score was defined as F50 (clonal expansion) divided by E x V (chaos), with BLOSUM62-based TCRdist calculated between CDR3 peptides within each V-J. Welch's t-statistics and random forest reduced approximately 520 V-J features to roughly 13, which were used in a naive Bayes classifier (R e1071). No statistical method was used to set the sample size in advance, and investigators knew the group allocation. According to the paper, TCR Vbeta CDR3 sequencing was carried out on some 140 peripheral blood samples, which came from approximately 43 ophthalmopathy, about 75 hyperthyroidism and around 17 progressor patients.

This clonotype originated in a woman aged 45-59 years with Graves disease. Donor details come from another sample of the same person, matched by shared clones. Material: peripheral blood mononuclear cells (PBMCs), obtained at new diagnosis, from a patient treated with antithyroid drugs. The rearranged segments are TRBV13 and TRBJ2-7; 7 junctional bases match TRBD2. The CDR3 has the sequence CASSLGLKGGSDEQYF. In nucleotides, the sequence is TGTGCCAGCAGCTTAGGCCTAAAAGGCGGGAGCGACGAGCAGTACTTC. The CDR3, completed at both ends by the reference TRBV13 and TRBJ2-7 genes, gives the full variable domain AAGVIQSPRHLIKEKRETATLKCYPIPRHDTVYWYQQGPGQDPQFLISFYEKMQSDKGSIPDRFSAQQFSDYHSELNMSSLELGDSALYFCASSLGLKGGSDEQYFGPGTRLTVT.